The 21 T cell receptor beta chains below were found in one sample sequenced in a study of blood T cells in healthy people across ages. The second PCR ran about 6 to 11 cycles with a sample-barcoded 5' primer and J-beta primers. MiXCR was run by TCRdb on the 5' RACE reads, yielding one entry per CDR3 protein. The data contain approximately 400,000 distinct CDR3 sequences, about 55% of them singletons. Sequenced input: blood. The source of these receptors is a man in his sixties in good health.

This rearrangement joins TRBV6-4 to TRBJ2-3; 10 bases align to TRBD2. The V and J ends lost 5 bases and 2 bases, in that order; junction bases with no gene match: 1. In germline, CDR1 is MRHNA, CDR2 SNTAGT. The length of the CDR3 is 14 residues. CDR3 residues: CASSSGGATDTQYF. CDR3 nucleotides: TGTGCCAGCAGTAGCGGGGGGGCCACAGATACGCAGTATTTT.

This clonotype was seen at least ten times. The rearrangement links TRBV4-2 to TRBJ2-7; 8 positions agree with TRBD1. V lost 1 base to trimming and J lost 2 bases; unmatched junction nucleotides: 1. The CDR3 is 14 residues long. The germline gives CDR1 LGHNA, CDR2 YNFKEQ. As DNA, the CDR3 is TGTGCCAGCAGCCAAGGACAGGGGACCTACGAGCAGTACTTC. It translates to CASSQGQGTYEQYF.

This clonotype came up a few times. This chain joins TRBV20-1 and TRBJ2-5; D gene uncertain. This CDR3 is built from 11 residues. The V end was cut by 0 bases, the J end by 11 bases, with 10 bases between. Germline CDR1 DFQATT, CDR2 SNEGSKA (reference sequence). The CDR3 DNA is TGCAGTGCTAGAGAGGTTGACGCGCAGTACTTC. Translating gives CSAREVDAQYF.

This chain links TRBV10-2 with TRBJ1-4; D remains ambiguous. This CDR3 region has 14 residues. V was clipped by 3 bases and J by 5 bases, with 10 bases between them. Germline loops: CDR1 WSHSY, CDR2 SAAADI. In DNA form, the CDR3 reads TGCGCCAGCAGTGAAGCCGACAAGAATGAAAAACTGTTTTTT. Amino acid sequence: CASSEADKNEKLFF.

The J gene is TRBJ2-5, the V gene TRBV21-1; TRBD1, as called in the table, went unchecked against the DNA. TRBV21-1 is flagged as a pseudogene. The CDR3 runs to 16 residues. CDR3 bases: TGTGCCAGCACTCCTCCGGGACGGGAGAATCAAGAGACCCAGTACTTC. Encoded protein: CASTPPGRENQETQYF.

On this clonotype itself: A junction end diverges from the germline sequence, so it may reflect a read error. The J gene is TRBJ2-7, the V gene TRBV30, with D maybe TRBD2 (5 bases). The CDR3 has 11 residues. Germline CDR1 is GTSNPN and CDR2 is SVGIG (reference sequence). The DNA of the CDR3 is TGTGCCTCGAGTACGGGGTTCGAGCAGTACTTC. It encodes CASSTGFEQYF.

The chain has TRBV7-2 and TRBJ2-3, with D possibly matching TRBD2 (5 bases). This CDR3 spans 13 amino acids. Trimming pared 8 bases from V and 0 bases from J, leaving 9 bases between. CDR1 and CDR2 from the germline V gene are SGHTA and FQGNSA. This CDR3 is CASGRTSTDTQYF. DNA for the CDR3: TGTGCCAGCGGGCGGACTAGCACAGATACGCAGTATTTT.

The rearrangement joins TRBV28 to TRBJ2-5, with D maybe TRBD1 (5 bases). The CDR3 spans 15 residues. V was clipped by 5 bases and J by 7 bases, with 20 bases between them. Germline lookup yields CDR1 MDHEN and CDR2 SYDVKM. The CDR3 DNA sequence: TGTGCCAGCAGTCTCCCCCCATCCAGGGAAGGGACCCAGTACTTC. Translated: CASSLPPSREGTQYF.

Comment on this clonotype: Relative to the germline gene, one junction end is altered; a read error may explain this. This sequence joins TRBV15 and TRBJ2-3; 13 bases match TRBD2. The length of the CDR3 is 17 residues. The germline V gene has CDR1 LNHNV and CDR2 YYDKDF (reference sequence). The CDR3 nucleotides are TGTACCACCAGCATAACTAGCGGGAGGGGATTCACAGATACGCAGTATTTT. It translates to CTTSITSGRGFTDTQYF.

V gene TRBV6-5 combines with J gene TRBJ2-5; 9 bases map to TRBD2. J was trimmed by 5 bases and V by 3 bases; bases with no gene match: 7. The germline gives CDR1 MNHEY, CDR2 SVGAGI. The CDR3 runs to 15 residues. Here the CDR3 reads CASSYGGGASETQYF. The DNA of the CDR3 is TGTGCCAGCAGTTATGGCGGGGGGGCTTCGGAGACCCAGTACTTC.

This clonotype showed up just a few times. The rearrangement uses TRBV30 and TRBJ2-1, with 13 nucleotides matching TRBD2. V lost 3 bases, J lost 4 bases, and 3 bases stayed unmatched. This CDR3 comprises 15 residues. Germline CDR1 GTSNPN, CDR2 SVGIG (reference sequence). The CDR3 is CAWRLAGGRYNEQFF. The CDR3 DNA follows: TGTGCCTGGAGACTAGCGGGGGGGAGGTACAATGAGCAGTTCTTC. Full variable domain (outside the CDR3, taken from reference TRBV30 and TRBJ2-1): SQTIHQWPATLVQPVGSPLSLECTVEGTSNPNLYWYRQAAGRGLQLLFYSVGIGQISSEVPQNLSASRPQDRQFILSSKKLLLSDSGFYLCAWRLAGGRYNEQFFGPGTRLTVL.

CDR3: CAISAAGASRETQYF. The CDR3 nucleotides read TGTGCCATCAGTGCTGCGGGAGCGAGCCGGGAGACCCAGTACTTC. The chain joins TRBV10-3 to TRBJ2-5; 7 positions match TRBD2. CDR1 is ENHRY and CDR2 is SYGVKD in the germline V gene. The CDR3 runs to 15 residues. V trimming: 4 bases; J trimming: 5 bases; junction bases outside the gene matches: 10.

This clonotype was counted a few times. The V and J genes are TRBV2 and TRBJ1-2; D gene ambiguous. This CDR3 is 15 amino acids long. The ends were cut back, 6 bases at V and 0 bases at J, with 14 bases in the middle. Germline V gives CDR1 SNHLY, CDR2 FYNNEI. This CDR3 reads CASRPTGTANYGYTF. The CDR3 DNA follows: TGTGCCAGCAGGCCCACGGGAACGGCTAACTATGGCTACACCTTC. The full variable domain, completed using reference TRBV2 and TRBJ1-2, is EPEVTQTPSHQVTQMGQEVILRCVPISNHLYFYWYRQILGQKVEFLVSFYNNEISEKSEIFDDQFSVERPDGSNFTLKIRSTKLEDSAMYFCASRPTGTANYGYTFGSGTRLTVV.

The V call is TRBV20-1, the J call TRBJ2-3; 7 positions agree with TRBD2. CDR3 size: 14 residues. CDR1 is DFQATT and CDR2 is SNEGSKA in the germline V gene (reference sequence). The V segment lost 2 bases and the J segment 4 bases; nucleotides outside the gene matches: 6. The CDR3 sequence: CSARWSGAPDTQYF. DNA for the CDR3: TGCAGTGCTAGATGGAGCGGGGCCCCAGATACGCAGTATTTT.

The gene calls are TRBV6-6 and TRBJ1-2; D is unclear. This CDR3 region has 15 residues. Germline values: CDR1 MNHNY, CDR2 SVGAGI (reference sequence). Trimming took 0 bases from V and 4 from J, leaving 12 bases between them. CDR3 protein: CASSYSKATGYGYTF. The DNA of the CDR3 is TGTGCCAGCAGTTACTCGAAAGCGACGGGCTATGGCTACACCTTC.

The rearrangement joins TRBV10-2 to TRBJ2-3; TRBD1 is a possible D gene (5 bases). In germline, CDR1 is WSHSY, CDR2 SAAADI. V was shortened by 0 bases and J by 3 bases, with 16 bases between the two germline ends. This CDR3 region has 17 residues. In DNA, the CDR3 is TGCGCCAGCAGTGAGTCGACCCCGCAGGGATGGACAGATACGCAGTATTTT. This encodes CASSESTPQGWTDTQYF.

V and J are TRBV6-5 and TRBJ1-2, with D perhaps matching TRBD1 (5 bases). Germline CDR1 and CDR2: MNHEY and SVGAGI. Trimming pared 6 bases from V and 4 bases from J, leaving 9 bases between. The CDR3 has 12 residues. The CDR3, as DNA: TGTGCCAGCAGGGGGACGGCCTATGGCTACACCTTC. This gives the protein CASRGTAYGYTF.

The J gene is TRBJ2-1, the V gene TRBV20-1; 13 bases line up with TRBD2. Germline V gene sequence: CDR1 DFQATT, CDR2 SNEGSKA (reference sequence). CDR3 length: 14 residues. CDR3 loop: CSPTSGRSYNEQFF. The CDR3 DNA reads as TGCAGCCCGACTAGCGGGAGGTCCTACAATGAGCAGTTCTTC.

The chain carries TRBV10-3 and TRBJ1-5; possibly TRBD1 for D (5 bases). This CDR3 is built from 14 residues. The V gene's germline CDR1 is ENHRY and CDR2 SYGVKD. V was pared by 8 bases and J by 4 bases, with 15 bases between. For the CDR3, the DNA is TGTGCCATCCAGAGGGAGGGGCCTAATCAGCCCCAGCATTTT. Translated: CAIQREGPNQPQHF.

V usage is TRBV3-1 and J usage is TRBJ2-5; 7 positions match TRBD2. Germline V gene sequence: CDR1 LGHDT, CDR2 YNNKEL (reference sequence). With V trimmed by 5 bases and J by 3 bases, 12 bases remained unmatched. The CDR3 spans 16 residues. The CDR3 DNA is TGTGCCAGCAGCTCCTTGCGGGGGAGGGGCAAAGAGACCCAGTACTTC. Translating gives CASSSLRGRGKETQYF.

This rearrangement joins TRBV6-5 to TRBJ2-1; 7 bases map to TRBD1. Judging by the DNA end, TRBJ2-7 fits better; the J call may be wrong. This CDR3 has 14 amino acids. Germline lookup yields CDR1 MNHEY and CDR2 SVGAGI. The CDR3 protein is CASSGSVWDSEQYF. The CDR3 region has the DNA TGTGCCAGCAGTGGTAGCGTTTGGGACAGCGAGCAGTACTTC.